Here is one TCR beta chain with its context. It has no known antigen specificity. No much larger clone is present one base from it, and per-base qualities are unavailable. The data derive from a study of blood T cell repertoires in COVID-19 (dated by TCRdb to 2018 to 2021). As for the study more broadly: Samples covering the acute and convalescent phases of COVID-19 were provided by collaborators in the United States, Italy and Spain. The material from the prospective study consisted of cDNA or gDNA derived from T cells, B-cell-depleted T cells, or PBMCs. Subjects who had been exposed to COVID-19, were actively infected with it, or had recovered from it provided the deeply sampled blood TCRbeta repertoires that made up the dataset. The repertoires were made available in a free public database intended to serve as a resource for research on the immune response to SARS-CoV-2. Samples were obtained from the ongoing ImmuneRACE study (first 160 participants) and from over a thousand subjects provided by 6 global collaborators. Nearly every sample came with metadata listing a de-identified subject ID, COVID-19 status, age in years and sex. Where available, HLA class I and class II types were taken from metadata supplied by the sample provider and were not determined by assay-based typing.

Overall study outcomes, separate from this receptor: How much clinical and demographic metadata was included differed by source and by participant, and the metadata was provided uncurated.

The immunoSEQ Assay, a bias-controlled multiplex PCR, was used to amplify TCRbeta CDR3 regions from genomic DNA. Regarding the original processing steps: The number of nucleated cells in each sample was estimated from the amplification of reference gene primers within the assay. Sequence reads were collapsed and filtered to measure the absolute abundance of every unique TCRbeta CDR3 rearrangement. Productive Simpson clonality was computed per sample as the square root of Simpson's diversity index over productive rearrangements. The immuneACCESS repertoire file appears here via TCRdb, limited to in-frame rearrangements. These files lack a portion of the clones; in checked studies, under half of the deficit traces to unresolved V genes, and the cause of the others is not known. Clonal size and the V and J genes are those of that table, whereas D and trimming came from the DNA. A total of some 110,000 clones appear in this sample, 75% to 85% of them only once. Together, the top ten hold more than 8% of the sample.

The collaborating institutions used their own protocols to collect whole blood in K2EDTA tubes. For TCRbeta analysis, collaborators shipped samples in one of three forms: frozen whole blood, isolated PBMCs, or DNA extracted from either of those sample types. The receptor was derived from a woman aged 65 to 85 with acute or convalescent COVID-19. Sequenced sample: peripheral blood.

The bases read TGTGCCAGCAGCTTAATGGGGGGGGCCTTAGAGACCCAGTACTTC. The resulting protein is CASSLMGGALETQYF. Here the chain combines TRBV7-2 and TRBJ2-5; the D region possibly corresponds to TRBD2 (7 bases align). For CDR1 and CDR2, the germline V gene lists SGHTA and FQGNSA. The junction carries 14 bases between V and J, which are trimmed by 2 bases and 4 bases respectively. The CDR3 goes from the cysteine to the phenylalanine over 15 residues. CDR3 DNA only is kept here, 45 bases in frame from base 1.